The next 8 T cell receptor beta chains were all read from a single sample in a study of T cell changes during pregnancy in multiple sclerosis (dated by TCRdb to between 2017 and 2020). Library preparation used the immunoSEQ multiplex PCR assay. Held by TCRdb, this immuneACCESS table contains in-frame sequences only and omits some clones. Under half of the omission traces to an unresolved V gene where checked; the cause of the rest is unknown. The sample table lists around 30,000 clones, around nine tenths of them with a count of one. In total, the top ten clones hold around 3.4% of the sample. Sequenced here: CD8+ T cells from peripheral blood mononuclear cells, sampled in the third trimester of pregnancy. The receptors shown here come from a female donor with multiple sclerosis, enrolled in a pregnancy study.

The rearrangement uses TRBV23-1 and TRBJ1-6; possible D gene TRBD1, 6 bases. TRBV23-1 is an ORF for which the function is uncertain. Trimming cost V 4 bases and J 0 bases, with 13 bases left between them. This CDR3 region has 17 residues. The CDR3 reads CASSPRGQHSYNSPLHF. The CDR3 coding sequence is TGCGCCAGCAGTCCACGCGGACAGCACTCCTATAATTCACCCCTCCACTTT.

The chain uses TRBV7-2 and TRBJ2-7; TRBD1 matches at 8 bases. The J segment lost 4 bases and the V segment lost 7 bases, leaving 6 bases of the junction unmatched. This CDR3 has 13 amino acids. The germline gives CDR1 SGHTA, CDR2 FQGNSA. The CDR3 DNA reads as TGTGCCAGCACCCGACAGGGGCCTTACGAGCAGTACTTC. Translated, it gives CASTRQGPYEQYF.

This chain's CDR3 is CASRRDSSYEQYF. In nucleotides, the CDR3 is TGTGCCAGCAGACGGGACAGCTCCTACGAGCAGTACTTC. The V and J genes are TRBV6-1 and TRBJ2-7; TRBD1 matches 7 bases. The CDR3 consists of 13 residues. V trimming: 6 bases; J trimming: 0 bases; junction bases outside the gene matches: 2. Germline values: CDR1 MNHNS, CDR2 SASEGT.

This clone appeared a few times. V and J are TRBV7-3 and TRBJ2-3; 11 nucleotides line up with TRBD2. Germline V gives CDR1 SGHTA, CDR2 FQGTGA. J gave up 1 base and V 3 bases, and 6 bases lay outside the gene matches. CDR3 length equals 17 residues. The CDR3 DNA sequence: TGTGCCAGCAGCTTTTTAGCGGGGGGGCCTGGCACAGATACGCAGTATTTT. Its translation is CASSFLAGGPGTDTQYF.

This clone was detected only once. The J gene is TRBJ1-2, the V gene TRBV13; 9 bases agree with TRBD1. With 2 bases clipped from V and 8 bases from J, the junction kept 6 bases outside the gene matches. The CDR3 loop spans 14 amino acids. Per germline, CDR1 PRHDT and CDR2 FYEKMQ (reference sequence). The CDR3 sequence is CASSLWGQGDGYTF. CDR3 DNA sequence: TGTGCCAGCAGCTTATGGGGACAGGGTGACGGCTACACCTTC.

This chain links TRBV15 with TRBJ2-5; TRBD2 matches 8 bases. The CDR3 has 15 residues. J gave up 5 bases and V 0 bases, and 5 bases lay outside the gene matches. Germline V gives CDR1 LNHNV, CDR2 YYDKDF (reference sequence). This chain's CDR3 is CATSRDAGGGETQYF. The CDR3 DNA reads as TGTGCCACCAGCAGAGACGCGGGGGGTGGGGAGACCCAGTACTTC.

The gene calls are TRBV19 and TRBJ1-1; 10 bases line up with TRBD1. J lost 4 bases, V lost 5 bases, and 7 bases had no gene match. The germline V gene has CDR1 LNHDA and CDR2 SQIVND (reference sequence). The CDR3 is 15 residues long. Here the CDR3 reads CASSPSGQGITEAFF. CDR3 DNA: TGTGCCAGTAGTCCATCGGGACAGGGGATCACTGAAGCTTTCTTT.

CDR3: CASSPLGLAGGQGDTQYF. CDR3 nucleotide sequence: TGTGCCAGCAGCCCACTCGGACTAGCGGGGGGGCAAGGAGATACGCAGTATTTT. J is TRBJ2-3 and V is TRBV9, with 15 bases identical to TRBD2. Germline CDR1 and CDR2: SGDLS and YYNGEE. V shed 4 bases and J 5 bases; nucleotides not matched to a gene: 11. The length of the CDR3 is 18 residues.